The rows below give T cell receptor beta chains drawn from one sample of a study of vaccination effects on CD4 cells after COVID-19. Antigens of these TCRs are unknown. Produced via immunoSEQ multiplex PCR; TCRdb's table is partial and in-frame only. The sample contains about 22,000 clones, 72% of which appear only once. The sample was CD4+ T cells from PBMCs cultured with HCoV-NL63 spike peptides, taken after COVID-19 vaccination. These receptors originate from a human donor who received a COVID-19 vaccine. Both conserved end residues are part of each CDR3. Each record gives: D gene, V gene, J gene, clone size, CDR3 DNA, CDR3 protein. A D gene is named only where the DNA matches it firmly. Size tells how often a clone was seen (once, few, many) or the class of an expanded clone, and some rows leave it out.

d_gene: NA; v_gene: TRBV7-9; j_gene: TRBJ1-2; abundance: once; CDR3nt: TGTGCCAGCAGCTTAGAGGGGGTGCGTGGAGGCTACACCTTC; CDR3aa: CASSLEGVRGGYTF
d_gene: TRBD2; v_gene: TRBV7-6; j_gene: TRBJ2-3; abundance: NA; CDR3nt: TGTGCCAGCAGCTTAGCTCCCTTAGCGGGTACTAGCACAGATACGCAGTATTTT; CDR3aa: CASSLAPLAGTSTDTQYF
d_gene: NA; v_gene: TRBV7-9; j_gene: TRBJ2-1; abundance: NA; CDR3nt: TGTGCCAGCAGCTTACTCCAGGCAACCGGTGAGCAGTTCTTC; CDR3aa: CASSLLQATGEQFF
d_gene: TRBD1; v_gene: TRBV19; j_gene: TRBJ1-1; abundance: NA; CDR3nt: TGTGCCAGTAGTGCGGGACAGGGTAGCTTGAGTATGAACACTGAAGCTTTCTTT; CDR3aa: CASSAGQGSLSMNTEAFF
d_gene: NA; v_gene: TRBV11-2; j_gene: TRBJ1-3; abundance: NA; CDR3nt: TGTGCCAGCAGTCGTGATTTGGGCTCTGGAAACACCATATATTTT; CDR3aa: CASSRDLGSGNTIYF
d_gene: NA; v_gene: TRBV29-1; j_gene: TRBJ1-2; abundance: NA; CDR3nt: TGCAGCGTTGATTCGGCGAGTGGCTACACCTTC; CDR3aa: CSVDSASGYTF
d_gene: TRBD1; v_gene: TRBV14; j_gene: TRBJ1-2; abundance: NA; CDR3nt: TGTGCCAGCAGCTCCTACAGGGGCCAGGTGGAACCCTATGGCTACACCTTC; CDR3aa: CASSSYRGQVEPYGYTF
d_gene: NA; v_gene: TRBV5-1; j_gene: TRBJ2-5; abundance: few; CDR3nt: TGCGCCAGCAGCTCGAACACAGAGACGGGGACCCAGTACTTC; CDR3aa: CASSSNTETGTQYF
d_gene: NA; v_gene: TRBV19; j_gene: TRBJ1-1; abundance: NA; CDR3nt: TGTGCCAGTAGTATTTCGTGGGGCTTCGGTGAGGCCGCTTTCTTT; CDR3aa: CASSISWGFGEAAFF
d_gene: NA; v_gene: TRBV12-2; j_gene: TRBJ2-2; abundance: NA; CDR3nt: TGTGCAAGTCGCTTAGTTCGGGGGGTGCGGGACACCGGGGAGCTGTTTTTT; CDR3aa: CASRLVRGVRDTGELFF
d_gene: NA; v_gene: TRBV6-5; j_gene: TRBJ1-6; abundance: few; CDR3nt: TGTGCCAGCAGTTCCGTGGACAGACGTAATTCACCCCTCCACTTT; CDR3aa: CASSSVDRRNSPLHF
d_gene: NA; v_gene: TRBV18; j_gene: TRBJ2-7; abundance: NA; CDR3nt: TGTGCCAGCTCACCACCAGGAAGCACCTACGAGCAGTACTTC; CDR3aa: CASSPPGSTYEQYF
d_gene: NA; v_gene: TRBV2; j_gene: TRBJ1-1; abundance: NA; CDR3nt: TGTGCCAGCAGTGAGGCTGAGATTAGCACTGAAGCTTTCTTT; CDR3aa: CASSEAEISTEAFF
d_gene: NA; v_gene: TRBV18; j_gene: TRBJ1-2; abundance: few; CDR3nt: TGTGCCAGCTCACCAGACCAGCGCTATGGCTACACCTTC; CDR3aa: CASSPDQRYGYTF
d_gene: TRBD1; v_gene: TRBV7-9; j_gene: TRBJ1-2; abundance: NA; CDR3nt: TGTGCCAGCAGCGCCCCGGGACAGGGGGCTGTTGGCTACACCTTC; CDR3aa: CASSAPGQGAVGYTF
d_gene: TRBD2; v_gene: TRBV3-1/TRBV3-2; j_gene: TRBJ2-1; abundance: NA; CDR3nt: TGTGCCAGCAGCCAAATGAACGCGGGGGGGCGTTTGTATGAGCAGTTCTTC; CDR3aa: CASSQMNAGGRLYEQFF
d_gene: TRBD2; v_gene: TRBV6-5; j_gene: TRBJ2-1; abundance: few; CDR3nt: TGTGCCAGCAGCGGCGGGGGGGACTACAATGAGCAGTTCTTC; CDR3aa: CASSGGGDYNEQFF
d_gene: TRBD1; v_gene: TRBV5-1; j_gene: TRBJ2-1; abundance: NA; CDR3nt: TGCGCCAGCAGCTTGAATGCGGGACAGGGGTACAATGAGCAGTTCTTC; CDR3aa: CASSLNAGQGYNEQFF
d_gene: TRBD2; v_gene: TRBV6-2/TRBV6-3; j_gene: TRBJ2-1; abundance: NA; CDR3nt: TGTGCCAGCAGCCGACTAGCGGGAGGGCCTTCCGAGCAGTTCTTC; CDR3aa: CASSRLAGGPSEQFF
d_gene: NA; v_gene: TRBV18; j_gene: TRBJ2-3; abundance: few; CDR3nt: TGTGCCAGCTCACCACCGAGAACAGGGAGGAGCACAGATACGCAGTATTTT; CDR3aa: CASSPPRTGRSTDTQYF
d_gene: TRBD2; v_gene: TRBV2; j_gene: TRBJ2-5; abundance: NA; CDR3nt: TGTGCCAGCAGGAATCCGACTAGCGGGGGAACACCACGGGGGGGGAAAGAGACCCAGTACTTC; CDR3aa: CASRNPTSGGTPRGGKETQYF
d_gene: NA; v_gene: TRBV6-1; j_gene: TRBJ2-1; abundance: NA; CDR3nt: TGTGCCAGCAGTGAAGGGTGGGGTCCGGAGAATGAGCAGTTCTTC; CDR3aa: CASSEGWGPENEQFF
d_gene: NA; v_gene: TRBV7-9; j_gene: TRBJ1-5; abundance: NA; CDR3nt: TGTGCCAGCAGCTTAGGGGTTAATCAGCCCCAGCATTTT; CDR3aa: CASSLGVNQPQHF
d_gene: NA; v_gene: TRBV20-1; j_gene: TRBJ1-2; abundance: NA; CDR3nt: TGCAGTCCCTCCGACGAGGGCTACACCTTC; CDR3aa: CSPSDEGYTF
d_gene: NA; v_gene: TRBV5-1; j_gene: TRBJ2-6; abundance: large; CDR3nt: TGCGCCAGCAGCTTCTCGGGGGGCCCTGGGGCCAACGTCCTGACTTTC; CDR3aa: CASSFSGGPGANVLTF
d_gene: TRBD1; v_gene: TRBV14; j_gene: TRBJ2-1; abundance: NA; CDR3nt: TGTGCCAGCAGCCAAATCCCGGGACAGGGGGATAACGAGCAGTTCTTC; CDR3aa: CASSQIPGQGDNEQFF
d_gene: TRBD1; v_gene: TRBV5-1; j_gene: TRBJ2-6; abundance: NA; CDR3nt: TGCGCCAGCAGCGTCTCGACAGGGGCTGGGGCCAACGTCCTGACTTTC; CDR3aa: CASSVSTGAGANVLTF
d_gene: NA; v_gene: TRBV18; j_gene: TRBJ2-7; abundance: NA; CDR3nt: TGTGCCAGCTCACCGAGGTCTCCACCCTTGGGCGAGCAGTACTTC; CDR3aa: CASSPRSPPLGEQYF
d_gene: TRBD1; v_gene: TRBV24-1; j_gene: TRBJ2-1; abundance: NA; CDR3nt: TGTGCCACCGGAGGACAGGGCAATGAGCAGTTCTTC; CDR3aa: CATGGQGNEQFF
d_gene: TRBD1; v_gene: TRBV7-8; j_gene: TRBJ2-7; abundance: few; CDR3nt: TGTGCCAGCAGCTCCAGGACAGGCTCCTACGAGCAGTACTTC; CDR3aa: CASSSRTGSYEQYF
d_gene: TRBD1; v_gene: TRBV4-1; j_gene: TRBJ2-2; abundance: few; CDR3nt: TGCGCCAGCAGCCAAGCCGGGACAGGGAACACCGGGGAGCTGTTTTTT; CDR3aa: CASSQAGTGNTGELFF
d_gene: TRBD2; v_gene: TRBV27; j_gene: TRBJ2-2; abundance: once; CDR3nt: TGTGCCAGCAGTTTTCAGCGGGAGAGGTCCGGGGAGCTGTTTTTT; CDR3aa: CASSFQRERSGELFF
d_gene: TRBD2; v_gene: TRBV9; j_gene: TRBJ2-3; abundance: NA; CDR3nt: TGTGCCAGCAGCGTAGGAGCGGGAGCAGGTACAGATACGCAGTATTTT; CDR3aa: CASSVGAGAGTDTQYF
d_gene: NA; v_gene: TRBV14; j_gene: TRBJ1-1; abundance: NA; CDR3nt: TGTGCCAGCAGCCAAGTAGGAGGGAACACTGAAGCTTTCTTT; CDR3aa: CASSQVGGNTEAFF
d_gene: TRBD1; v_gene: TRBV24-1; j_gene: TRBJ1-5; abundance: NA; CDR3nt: TGTGCCACCAGTGATTCGGGACAGGGTAGCAATCAGCCCCAGCATTTT; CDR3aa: CATSDSGQGSNQPQHF
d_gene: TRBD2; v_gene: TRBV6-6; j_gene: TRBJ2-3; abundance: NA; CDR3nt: TGTGCCAGCAGTTCCCGGACTAGCGGGGGGTTTACGCAGTATTTT; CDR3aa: CASSSRTSGGFTQYF
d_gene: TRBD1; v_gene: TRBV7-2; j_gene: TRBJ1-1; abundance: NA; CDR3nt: TGTGCCAGCAGCTCATTTCCGGGACAGGTTAAGAACACTGAAGCTTTCTTT; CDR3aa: CASSSFPGQVKNTEAFF
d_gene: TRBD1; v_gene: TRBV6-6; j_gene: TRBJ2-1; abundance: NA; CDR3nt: TGTGCCAGCAGCACCGGGACAGGGGGCACTTGGCAGTTCTTC; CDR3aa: CASSTGTGGTWQFF
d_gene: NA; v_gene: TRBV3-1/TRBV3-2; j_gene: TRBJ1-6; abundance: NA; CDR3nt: TGTGCCAGCAGCCAATTCAACAGGGCGGATTCACCCCTCCACTTT; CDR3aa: CASSQFNRADSPLHF
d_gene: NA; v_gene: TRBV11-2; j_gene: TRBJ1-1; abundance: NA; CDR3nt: TGTGCCAGCAGCTTAGATCGTAGGGAAAGCGAAGCTTTCTTT; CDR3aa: CASSLDRRESEAFF
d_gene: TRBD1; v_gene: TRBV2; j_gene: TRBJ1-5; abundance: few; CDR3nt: TGTGCCAGCAGTGTCAGACAGGGCGGAAGCAATCAGCCCCAGCATTTT; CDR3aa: CASSVRQGGSNQPQHF
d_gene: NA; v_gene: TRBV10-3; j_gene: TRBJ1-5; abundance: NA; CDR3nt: TGTGCCATCAGTGAATACTTGGACACCGATAGCAATCAGCCCCAGCATTTT; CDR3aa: CAISEYLDTDSNQPQHF
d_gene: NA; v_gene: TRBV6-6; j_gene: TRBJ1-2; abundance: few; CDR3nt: TGTGCCAGCAGTTCGACAGCGACCTATGGCTACACCTTC; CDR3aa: CASSSTATYGYTF
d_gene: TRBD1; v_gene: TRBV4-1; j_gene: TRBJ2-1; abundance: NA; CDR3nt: TGCGCCAGCAGCCGTGAGGCCCGGGACAGGGCCGACAATGAGCAGTTCTTC; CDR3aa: CASSREARDRADNEQFF
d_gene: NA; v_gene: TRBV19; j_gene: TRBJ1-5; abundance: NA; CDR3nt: TGTGCCAGTAGTATAGATCCCCTTTATCAGCCCCAGCATTTT; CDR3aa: CASSIDPLYQPQHF
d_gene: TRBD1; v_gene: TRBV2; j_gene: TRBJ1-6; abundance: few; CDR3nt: TGTGCCAGCAGGGACAGGGTGCGGTCACCCCTCCACTTT; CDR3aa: CASRDRVRSPLHF
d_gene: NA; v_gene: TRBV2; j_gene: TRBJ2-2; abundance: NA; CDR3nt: TGTGCCAGCAGTGTAACGCCAGACACGAACACCGGGGAGCTGTTTTTT; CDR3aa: CASSVTPDTNTGELFF
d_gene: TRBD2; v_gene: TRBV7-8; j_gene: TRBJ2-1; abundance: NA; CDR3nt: TGTGCCAGCAGCTTTATGAGCGGGGGGAAAACTCCATACAATGAGCAGTTCTTC; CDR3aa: CASSFMSGGKTPYNEQFF
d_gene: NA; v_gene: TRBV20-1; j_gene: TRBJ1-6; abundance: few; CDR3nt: TGCAGTGCTAGTTCCATATCCTATAATTCACCCCTCCACTTT; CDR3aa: CSASSISYNSPLHF
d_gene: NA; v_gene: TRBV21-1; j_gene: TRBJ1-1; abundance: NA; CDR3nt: TGTGCCAGCAGCAAAGCCCCTCCGGGGGAAGCTTTCTTT; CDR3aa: CASSKAPPGEAFF
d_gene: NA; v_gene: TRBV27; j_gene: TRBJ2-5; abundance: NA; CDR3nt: TGTGCCAGCAGCCTACGGTGGGGGGAAGAGACCCAGTACTTC; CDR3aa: CASSLRWGEETQYF
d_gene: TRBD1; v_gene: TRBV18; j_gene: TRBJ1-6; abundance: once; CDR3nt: TGTGCCAGTTCAGGGGGTCAAAGCTCCTATAATTCACCCCTCCACTTT; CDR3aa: CASSGGQSSYNSPLHF
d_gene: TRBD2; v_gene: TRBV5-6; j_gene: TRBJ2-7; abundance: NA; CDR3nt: TGTGCCAGCAGCTTAGGAGCGGGAGGCACCTACGAGCAGTACTTC; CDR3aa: CASSLGAGGTYEQYF
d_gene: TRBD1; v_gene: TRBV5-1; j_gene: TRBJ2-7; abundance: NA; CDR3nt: TGCGCCAGCAGCTTGGACAGGGGGAATTACGAGCAGTACTTC; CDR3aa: CASSLDRGNYEQYF
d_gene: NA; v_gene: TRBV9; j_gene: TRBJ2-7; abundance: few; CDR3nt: TGTGCCAGCAGCGTAGAGGGGACCTCCGACGAGCAGTACTTC; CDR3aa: CASSVEGTSDEQYF